Listed below are T cell receptor beta chains from one sample, sequenced in a study of post-analysis software for immune sequencing data. TCRdb ran MiXCR on the PCR reads and lists one entry per CDR3 protein. The repertoire holds 700,000 to 800,000 distinct CDR3 sequences, with 25% to 30% as singletons. The specimen sequenced was blood. The receptors here all came from a girl between 5 and 17 years old with multiple sclerosis. CDR3s include the opening cysteine and the closing phenylalanine or tryptophan. The D gene is left open where the match is weak.

j_call,v_call,d_call,cdr3_aa
TRBJ2-6,TRBV9,.,CASSAQNSGANVLTF
TRBJ2-5,TRBV24-1,TRBD2,CATSDRTSGGETQYF
TRBJ2-2,TRBV7-9,.,CASSSGTENTGELFF
TRBJ1-4,TRBV2,.,CASSEVGTNEKLFF
TRBJ2-1,TRBV29-1,TRBD1,CSVTPTGMYDEQFF
TRBJ1-5,TRBV20-1,.,CSARVGGAGDNQPQHF
TRBJ1-2,TRBV24-1,TRBD1,CATSEKRQGQDGYTF
TRBJ1-2,TRBV12-3/TRBV12-4,.,CASRNEGGTSFGYTF
TRBJ2-7,TRBV20-1,.,CSAGASATISYEQYF
TRBJ1-5,TRBV2,.,CASNGAGGNQPQHF
TRBJ1-3,TRBV7-9,.,CASSAQNSGNTIYF
TRBJ1-5,TRBV3-1,.,CASSQDVNQPQHF
TRBJ2-1,TRBV9,.,CASSTTGTNNEQFF
TRBJ2-7,TRBV7-8,.,CASSPRTGRVYEQYF
TRBJ2-1,TRBV10-3,.,CAIRKTSNEQFF
TRBJ1-2,TRBV20-1,.,CSARDQRPNSNGYTF
TRBJ1-2,TRBV7-9,.,CAGSKEQTGVYGYTF
TRBJ2-1,TRBV19,TRBD1,CASSIRGLYGEQFF
TRBJ2-1,TRBV7-8,.,CASSLVVQAGNTQEQFF
TRBJ1-5,TRBV2,.,CASIGGNNQPQHF
TRBJ2-2,TRBV20-1,.,CSARRQDTGELFF
TRBJ2-7,TRBV29-1,.,CSVGGQAYEQYF
TRBJ1-2,TRBV2,.,CASSRQNYGYTF
TRBJ1-1,TRBV6-6,.,CASSAGVRNTEAFF
TRBJ2-4,TRBV20-1,.,CSADLPDGGIQYF
TRBJ1-2,TRBV29-1,.,CSVDVPARGYTF
TRBJ2-3,TRBV20-1,.,CSANLRDRSTDTQYF
TRBJ2-1,TRBV7-2,.,CASSLRQGDNEQFF
TRBJ2-1,TRBV9,TRBD2,CASSVTSGRGNEQFF
TRBJ2-1,TRBV7-8,TRBD2,CASSDKGLAGEEQFF
TRBJ2-7,TRBV6-1,.,CASSEFGALSEQYF
TRBJ2-1,TRBV20-1,TRBD2,CSARVRRGNVFF
TRBJ1-5,TRBV9,.,CASSVGAGNNQPQHF
.,TRBV7-9,.,CASSYSRRDVQETQYF
TRBJ2-3,TRBV20-1,.,CSAGPPGRSTDTQYF
TRBJ2-7,TRBV29-1,.,CSVVGGVGSYEQYF
TRBJ1-5,TRBV20-1,.,CSAREGVGGDSNQPQHF
TRBJ1-1,TRBV25-1,TRBD1,CASSNRGEWGAFF
TRBJ2-7,TRBV20-1,.,CSAPEGYGQYF
TRBJ2-1,TRBV10-3,TRBD1,CAISGGQDFYNEQFF
TRBJ1-2,TRBV20-1,.,CSARAPGAPNYGYTF
TRBJ1-2,TRBV10-3,.,CAISDVVFGGYTF
TRBJ1-1,TRBV5-1,.,CASSHEAGATEAFF
TRBJ2-1,TRBV3-1,TRBD2,CASRVTSGRLNEQFF
TRBJ2-5,TRBV20-1,.,CSAVDVNQETQYF
TRBJ1-4,TRBV6-6,.,CAGSGTREKLFF
TRBJ1-4,TRBV7-2,.,CASSFQPTGNEKLFF
TRBJ1-2,TRBV12-3/TRBV12-4,.,CASSFRRGGGYTF
TRBJ1-1,TRBV5-1,.,CASSLGGVHTEAFF
TRBJ1-5,TRBV5-1,TRBD1,CASSQGQGQGQPQHF
TRBJ2-2,TRBV14,TRBD1,CASSRLQGSTGELFF
TRBJ2-1,TRBV20-1,TRBD2,CSAPIAGGWAEQFF
TRBJ2-7,TRBV6-5,.,CASRRPGAYEQYF
TRBJ2-7,TRBV20-1,.,CSVMRQSRYEQYF